This T cell receptor beta chain was found in a study of T-cell reconstitution after alpha-beta-depleted transplantation in children. The authors prepared the TCRbeta library with unique molecular identifiers. TCRdb fed the PCR reads into MiXCR, producing one record per CDR3 protein. The profile shows 300,000 or so distinct CDR3 sequences, about a quarter of them singletons. Germline CDR1 reads MGHRA; CDR2 reads YSYEKL. The CDR3 is 15 residues long. J lost 4 bases, V lost 3 bases, and 8 bases had no gene match. This specimen consisted of PBMCs, mostly from graft donor cells, obtained 180 days after TCRalphabeta/CD19-depleted stem cell transplant. The sequence came from a male patient between 5 and 17 years old who had a stem cell transplant for acute lymphoblastic leukemia, so the T cells may come from the graft donor. The V call is TRBV4-1, the J call TRBJ1-2; 7 bases are shared with TRBD1. CDR3 nucleotide sequence: TGCGCCAGCAGCCACCCCCTGACAGGGTTCTATGGCTACACCTTC. Amino acid sequence: CASSHPLTGFYGYTF.